Below are 16 T cell receptor beta chains sequenced from a single sample in a study of blood T cell repertoires in COVID-19. The repertoire was sequenced with immunoSEQ multiplex PCR; TCRdb's copy has only in-frame clones and lacks some. This repertoire shows some 150,000 clones, 85% to 90% found once; its top ten account for roughly 15%. The specimen was peripheral blood. The receptors stem from a woman aged 40 to 50 with acute or convalescent COVID-19.

This clone has only a few counts. The chain uses TRBV4-2 and TRBJ2-3; 9 bases line up with TRBD2. J lost 2 bases, V lost 0 bases, and 6 bases had no gene match. The CDR3 is made up of 17 amino acids. Germline V gene data show CDR1 as LGHNA and CDR2 as YNFKEQ. CDR3 nucleotide sequence: TGTGCCAGCAGCCAAGAGGTGGCGGGGGGGCCCACAGATACGCAGTATTTT. It specifies CASSQEVAGGPTDTQYF.

The genes are TRBV7-9 and TRBJ2-3; the match to TRBD1 covers 7 bases. From germline, CDR1 is SEHNR and CDR2 FQNEAQ (reference sequence). After removal of 5 bases from V and 0 bases from J, the junction contained 11 bases not matched to a gene. The CDR3 consists of 17 residues. The CDR3 sequence: CASSRRSGTASTDTQYF. The DNA for the CDR3 is TGTGCCAGCAGCCGGAGATCCGGGACAGCTAGCACAGATACGCAGTATTTT.

V is TRBV6-5 and J is TRBJ1-1, with D possibly being TRBD1 (5 bases). Germline V lookup: CDR1 MNHEY, CDR2 SVGAGI. Trimming removed 6 bases at V and 3 bases at J, with 17 bases between. CDR3 length: 15 amino acids. This chain's CDR3 is CASSQPGVGHTEAFF. Written as DNA, the CDR3 is TGTGCCAGCAGCCAACCGGGGGTGGGCCACACTGAAGCTTTCTTT.

V usage is TRBV30 and J usage is TRBJ1-2; 7 positions match TRBD1. Germline-derived CDR1 and CDR2 are GTSNPN and SVGIG (reference sequence). This CDR3 has 14 residues. The trim removed 4 bases at V and 4 bases at J, leaving 9 bases unmatched. The chain's CDR3 is CAWTQDRKAYGYTF. CDR3 sequence (DNA): TGTGCCTGGACCCAGGACAGGAAGGCCTATGGCTACACCTTC.

The chain joins TRBV5-1 to TRBJ2-1, with D unclear. Trimming shortened V by 4 bases and J by 6 bases, and 5 bases separated the two germline ends. The CDR3 totals 11 residues. CDR1 is SGHRS, CDR2 YFSETQ, per germline. The CDR3: CASSPSNEQFF. In nucleotides, the CDR3 is TGCGCCAGCAGCCCTTCCAATGAGCAGTTCTTC.

The chain joins TRBV4-2 to TRBJ2-3; TRBD2 matches 12 bases. Germline lookup yields CDR1 LGHNA and CDR2 YNFKEQ. The CDR3 extends over 17 amino acids. After removal of 1 base from V and 6 bases from J, the junction contained 8 bases not matched to a gene. CDR3: CASSQVASGGAWDTQYF. The CDR3 DNA sequence: TGTGCCAGCAGCCAAGTTGCTAGCGGGGGGGCTTGGGATACGCAGTATTTT.

The chain employs TRBV7-9 and TRBJ1-3; TRBD1 aligns across 7 bases. V lost 5 bases and J lost 6; bases outside the gene matches: 7. Germline lookup yields CDR1 SEHNR and CDR2 FQNEAQ (reference sequence). This CDR3 comprises 14 residues. The CDR3: CASSPTQGVNTIYF. The CDR3 DNA follows: TGTGCCAGCAGCCCCACGCAGGGGGTAAACACCATATATTTT. The full variable domain, completed using reference TRBV7-9 and TRBJ1-3, is DTGVSQNPRHKITKRGQNVTFRCDPISEHNRLYWYRQTLGQGPEFLTYFQNEAQLEKSRLLSDRFSAERPKGSFSTLEIQRTEQGDSAMYLCASSPTQGVNTIYFGEGSWLTVV.

The chain employs TRBV11-2 and TRBJ2-3, with 8 bases fitting TRBD2. Germline loops: CDR1 SGHAT, CDR2 FQNNGV. V shed 5 bases, J shed 2 bases, and the junction held 9 bases outside the gene matches. This CDR3 is 16 amino acids long. This CDR3 reads CASSTPLAGYTDTQYF. The CDR3 DNA is TGTGCCAGCAGCACGCCTTTAGCGGGATACACAGATACGCAGTATTTT.

V usage is TRBV5-4 and J usage is TRBJ2-6; 10 bases line up with TRBD1. The CDR3 spans 16 residues. CDR1 SGHNT and CDR2 YYREEE come from the germline V gene (reference sequence). The V gene end was trimmed by 4 bases and the J gene end by 0 bases; junction bases not matched to a gene: 1. CDR3 region: CASSRTGGSGANVLTF. The CDR3 DNA follows: TGTGCCAGCAGCAGGACAGGGGGCTCTGGGGCCAACGTCCTGACTTTC.

The rearrangement uses TRBV19 and TRBJ2-2; perhaps TRBD1 as D (5 bases). This CDR3 has 12 amino acids. Looked up from germline, CDR1 is LNHDA and CDR2 is SQIVND (reference sequence). V lost 10 bases, J lost 1 base, and 7 bases lay in between. DNA for the CDR3: TGTGCCACCCAGGGGAACACCGGGGAGCTGTTTTTT. Amino acid sequence: CATQGNTGELFF. Combining the CDR3 with reference TRBV19 and TRBJ2-2 gives the whole variable domain DGGITQSPKYLFRKEGQNVTLSCEQNLNHDAMYWYRQDPGQGLRLIYYSQIVNDFQKGDIAEGYSVSREKKESFPLTVTSAQKNPTAFYLCATQGNTGELFFGEGSRLTVL.

The V gene is TRBV5-1, the J gene TRBJ2-3, with TRBD2 matching over 7 bases. Losses at the gene ends were 4 bases for V and 1 base for J; bases not matched to a gene: 3. Germline CDR1 and CDR2: SGHRS and YFSETQ. This CDR3 is built from 14 residues. The chain's CDR3 is CASSPGGRTDTQYF. The CDR3, as DNA: TGCGCCAGCAGCCCGGGAGGTCGCACAGATACGCAGTATTTT. Full variable domain (outside the CDR3, taken from reference TRBV5-1 and TRBJ2-3): KAGVTQTPRYLIKTRGQQVTLSCSPISGHRSVSWYQQTPGQGLQFLFEYFSETQRNKGNFPGRFSGRQFSNSRSEMNVSTLELGDSALYLCASSPGGRTDTQYFGPGTRLTVL.

The sample holds one count of this clone. The chain couples TRBV6-6 to TRBJ2-7, with 9 bases aligning to TRBD1. CDR1 and CDR2 from the germline V gene are MNHNY and SVGAGI (reference sequence). The CDR3 length is 14 residues. V gave up 8 bases and J gave up 1 base; unmatched junction bases: 6. The CDR3 DNA follows: TGTGCCAGCGGAAGGACAGGGGTATCCTACGAGCAGTACTTC. It translates to CASGRTGVSYEQYF.

This clone was seen only once. The chain links TRBV27 to TRBJ1-6; D ambiguous. CDR3 length: 15 amino acids. Germline V gene sequence: CDR1 MNHEY, CDR2 SMNVEV (reference sequence). Deletions cut 4 bases from V and 7 bases from J, with 14 bases between. The chain's CDR3 is CASSSLSTPNSPLHF. In nucleotides, the CDR3 is TGTGCCAGCAGTTCGTTGTCCACACCAAATTCACCCCTCCACTTT.

The V call is TRBV2, the J call TRBJ1-5; D might be TRBD1 (6 bases). The CDR3 has 15 residues. From germline, CDR1 is SNHLY and CDR2 FYNNEI. V lost 0 bases and J lost 5, with 11 bases in between. The DNA of the CDR3 is TGTGCCAGCAGTGAAGCGCTTCAGGGGTATCAGCCCCAGCATTTT. Translation: CASSEALQGYQPQHF.

This clone was found a few times. The rearrangement uses TRBV20-1 and TRBJ2-7; no clear D gene. The CDR3 is 12 residues long. Germline V CDR1 and CDR2: DFQATT, SNEGSKA (reference sequence). Between the trimmed V and J ends, which lost 3 bases and 0 bases, there was a span of 6 bases. The CDR3 DNA is TGCAGTGCTAGTATGAGCTCCTACGAGCAGTACTTC. Translation: CSASMSSYEQYF.

The V and J genes are TRBV6-5 and TRBJ2-7; D is undetermined. Germline CDR1 MNHEY, CDR2 SVGAGI. Deletions cut 6 bases from V and 0 bases from J, with 6 bases between. The CDR3 contains 12 residues. The CDR3 sequence: CASRPSSYEQYF. The CDR3 region has the DNA TGTGCCAGCAGACCTAGCTCCTACGAGCAGTACTTC.